The 11 T cell receptor beta chains presented below share a single source sample, sequenced in a study of blood T cell repertoires in COVID-19. Only in-frame clones appear in the TCRdb table, and some are missing; sequencing was by immunoSEQ multiplex PCR. The data show 150,000 to 200,000 clones, with 85% to 95% seen just once and around 2% held by the top ten. Source material: peripheral blood. The receptors were gathered from a woman aged 60-75 years with COVID-19, enrolled during active disease.

The rearrangement links TRBV5-1 to TRBJ2-7; D not resolved. V lost 0 bases and J 0 bases, leaving 10 bases between the germline ends. Germline CDR1 SGHRS, CDR2 YFSETQ. The CDR3 covers 15 residues. The CDR3 coding sequence is TGCGCCAGCAGCTTGGGGCAGGAAACCTCCTACGAGCAGTACTTC. Translation: CASSLGQETSYEQYF.

The rearrangement uses TRBV6-4 and TRBJ2-3; D ambiguous. V was pared by 5 bases and J by 2 bases, with 8 bases between. This CDR3 has 13 residues. Germline V gene data show CDR1 as MRHNA and CDR2 as SNTAGT. CDR3 sequence reads: CASSNEDTDTQYF. The CDR3 DNA sequence: TGTGCCAGCAGTAACGAGGACACAGATACGCAGTATTTT.

V is TRBV9 and J is TRBJ1-1; maybe TRBD1 (5 bases). Germline V gives CDR1 SGDLS, CDR2 YYNGEE. The CDR3 is 14 amino acids. V was clipped by 4 bases and J by 0 bases, with 10 bases between them. The CDR3 loop reads CASSPGPMNTEAFF. CDR3 bases: TGTGCCAGCAGCCCAGGGCCTATGAACACTGAAGCTTTCTTT.

The rearrangement joins TRBV11-3 to TRBJ2-6; D unclear. Trimming left V 8 bases short and J 0 bases short, with 5 bases between. This CDR3 has 13 residues. The germline CDR1 and CDR2 sequences are SGHNT and YENEEA. The CDR3 loop reads CASGASGANVLTF. In DNA, the CDR3 is TGTGCCAGCGGAGCCTCTGGGGCCAACGTCCTGACTTTC.

V and J are TRBV29-1 and TRBJ1-2, with D tentatively TRBD1 (6 bases). CDR3 size: 11 residues. Germline V lookup: CDR1 SQVTM, CDR2 ANQGSEA. V gave up 6 bases and J gave up 6 bases, with 11 bases separating them. CDR3 region: CSVQGGDGYTF. CDR3 coding DNA: TGCAGCGTCCAAGGGGGAGATGGCTACACCTTC.

V usage is TRBV3-1 (or the pseudogene TRBV3-2) and J usage is TRBJ1-3; D unclear. V was shortened by 4 bases and J by 9 bases, with 13 bases between the two germline ends. Germline CDR1 and CDR2: LGHDT and YNNKEL (reference sequence). This CDR3 comprises 13 residues. CDR3 residues: CASSPVPGSTIYF. The CDR3 DNA reads TGTGCCAGCAGCCCGGTCCCTGGGAGCACCATATATTTT.

V usage is TRBV2 and J usage is TRBJ1-1; the D gene is possibly TRBD1 (5 bases). V lost 8 bases to trimming and J lost 3 bases, with 7 bases between them. The CDR3 extends over 11 amino acids. Germline values: CDR1 SNHLY, CDR2 FYNNEI. In DNA form, the CDR3 reads TGTGCCAGCGGGGGGGACACTGAAGCTTTCTTT. Translating it yields CASGGDTEAFF. Based on the CDR3 plus reference TRBV2 and TRBJ1-1, the full variable domain is EPEVTQTPSHQVTQMGQEVILRCVPISNHLYFYWYRQILGQKVEFLVSFYNNEISEKSEIFDDQFSVERPDGSNFTLKIRSTKLEDSAMYFCASGGDTEAFFGQGTRLTVV.

V gene TRBV9 combines with J gene TRBJ1-2; 7 positions agree with TRBD1. The CDR3 runs to 14 residues. Germline values: CDR1 SGDLS, CDR2 YYNGEE. The V segment lost 3 bases and the J segment 3 bases; nucleotides outside the gene matches: 5. The CDR3 DNA reads TGTGCCAGCAGCGATGGGGACAGAGACTATGGCTACACCTTC. Translating gives CASSDGDRDYGYTF.

This chain connects TRBV14 to TRBJ2-7; D is undetermined. CDR1 and CDR2 (germline): SGHDN, FVKESK. The CDR3 spans 13 residues. Trimming stripped 0 bases from V and 7 bases from J, with 10 bases between. The CDR3 protein is CASSQDQWWEQYF. The CDR3 DNA follows: TGTGCCAGCAGCCAAGACCAGTGGTGGGAGCAGTACTTC.

The CDR3 nucleotides are TGTGCCAGCAGCTTAGGTCCCCGGGGGTGGGGTTCACCCCTCCACTTT. Translating it yields CASSLGPRGWGSPLHF. J is TRBJ1-6 and V is TRBV7-8, with D possibly being TRBD1 (5 bases). The CDR3 totals 16 residues. V shed 1 base and J shed 9 bases, with 16 bases lying between them. The germline V gene has CDR1 SGHVS and CDR2 FQNEAQ.

V and J are TRBV28 and TRBJ1-1, with no clear D. From germline, CDR1 is MDHEN and CDR2 SYDVKM. Trimming shortened V by 5 bases and J by 0 bases, and 13 bases separated the two germline ends. The length of the CDR3 is 15 residues. CDR3 sequence reads: CASSPPRGMNTEAFF. The CDR3 region has the DNA TGTGCCAGCAGTCCACCCCGGGGAATGAACACTGAAGCTTTCTTT.